This T cell receptor (beta chain) was profiled in a study of T-cell reconstitution after alpha-beta-depleted transplantation in children. Study conclusions and caveats: T-cell numbers and diversity one year post-transplant derived largely from freshly generated T cells. Alpha-beta T cells about two months after transplant reportedly derived from several hundred expanded graft clones. After transplant, high TCRbeta diversity at day 60 in some patients arose from surviving recipient T cells and thymic progenitors.

V shed 4 bases and J shed 6 bases, with 10 bases lying between them. The CDR3 extends over 12 amino acids. Germline CDR1 and CDR2: LGHNA and YNFKEQ. Unique molecular identifiers were built into the TCRbeta library. MiXCR was run by TCRdb on the PCR reads, yielding one entry per CDR3 protein. Among just under 350,000 distinct CDR3 sequences listed, 15% to 20% were seen once. This clonotype came up many times. Its antigen is unknown. This sequence joins TRBV4-2 and TRBJ2-7; D not resolved. This clonotype originated in a male patient between 2 and 10 years old who had a stem cell transplant for acute lymphoblastic leukemia, so the T cells may come from the graft donor. The starting material was PBMCs, mostly from graft donor cells, obtained 360 days after TCRalphabeta/CD19-depleted stem cell transplant. CDR3 region: CASSLIRGEQYF. As DNA, the CDR3 is TGTGCCAGCAGCCTCATCAGAGGCGAGCAGTACTTC.